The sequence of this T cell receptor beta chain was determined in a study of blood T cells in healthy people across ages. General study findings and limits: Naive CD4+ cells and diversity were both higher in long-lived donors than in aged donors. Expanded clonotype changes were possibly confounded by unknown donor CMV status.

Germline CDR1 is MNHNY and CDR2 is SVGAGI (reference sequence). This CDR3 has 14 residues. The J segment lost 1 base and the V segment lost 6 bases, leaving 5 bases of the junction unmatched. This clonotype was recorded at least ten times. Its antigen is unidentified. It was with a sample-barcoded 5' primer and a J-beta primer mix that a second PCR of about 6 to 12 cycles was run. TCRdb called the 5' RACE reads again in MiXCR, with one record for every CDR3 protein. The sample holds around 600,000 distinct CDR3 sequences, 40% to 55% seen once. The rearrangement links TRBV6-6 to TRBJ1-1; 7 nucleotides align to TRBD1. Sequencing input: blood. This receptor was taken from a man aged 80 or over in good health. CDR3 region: CASSAGQTNTEAFF. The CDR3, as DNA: TGTGCCAGCAGCGCGGGACAGACGAACACTGAAGCTTTCTTT.